The clone carrying this T cell receptor beta chain was seen once. Its antigen is not known. Germline V gene data show CDR1 as SGHRS and CDR2 as YFSETQ. This CDR3 is 15 amino acids long. Unmatched junction bases numbered 4, after V lost 2 bases and J lost 3 bases. The sample belongs to a study of post-analysis software for immune sequencing data. Study-wide findings and caveats: When patients were compared with controls, a handful of TRBV segments were more frequent, TRBV5-6, TRBV5-1 and TRBV20-1 among them.

Tagging with unique molecular identifiers was a feature of the TCR beta cDNA libraries. MiXCR was run by TCRdb on the PCR reads, yielding one entry per CDR3 protein. The profile shows 450,000 or so distinct CDR3 sequences, over 35% of them singletons. The genes are TRBV5-1 and TRBJ2-5, with 10 bases lining up with TRBD2. The sample comprised blood. The receptor was isolated from a girl aged 10 to 17 with multiple sclerosis. CDR3 sequence (DNA): TGCGCCAGCAGCTTCACGCTAGCGGGAGAAGAGACCCAGTACTTC. Translation: CASSFTLAGEETQYF.